What follows are 22 T cell receptor beta chains derived from one specimen sequenced in a study of blood T cell repertoires in COVID-19. The protocol was immunoSEQ multiplex PCR, while the TCRdb copy is restricted to in-frame clones and leaves out a portion. The sample has around 130,000 clones; 86% are singletons. The sequenced sample consisted of peripheral blood. All receptors derive from a woman in her forties or fifties who had recovered from COVID-19.

The chain combines TRBV7-9 with TRBJ1-1; 7 nucleotides match TRBD1. CDR3 length: 14 residues. Germline V gives CDR1 SEHNR, CDR2 FQNEAQ (reference sequence). The trim removed 4 bases at V and 4 bases at J, leaving 6 bases unmatched. This CDR3 is CASSSSYRGTEAFF. CDR3 coding DNA: TGTGCCAGCAGCTCCTCCTACAGGGGCACTGAAGCTTTCTTT.

The gene calls are TRBV3-1 (or the pseudogene TRBV3-2) and TRBJ2-1; 10 nucleotides line up with TRBD1. The CDR3 is made up of 19 amino acids. The trim removed 4 bases at V and 0 bases at J, leaving 12 bases unmatched. CDR1 and CDR2 from the germline V gene are LGHDT and YNNKEL (reference sequence). CDR3 sequence (DNA): TGTGCCAGCAGCCCGGGACAGGGGTCAACGATAAGCTCCTACAATGAGCAGTTCTTC. Protein sequence: CASSPGQGSTISSYNEQFF.

The rearrangement links TRBV9 to TRBJ2-1; TRBD2 aligns across 9 bases. The CDR3 consists of 15 residues. V shed 2 bases, J shed 6 bases, and the junction held 6 bases outside the gene matches. Per the germline V gene, CDR1 is SGDLS and CDR2 is YYNGEE. The CDR3 here is CASSVGGRASNEQFF. Written as DNA, the CDR3 is TGTGCCAGCAGCGTGGGCGGGAGGGCCTCCAATGAGCAGTTCTTC.

The chain uses TRBV25-1 and TRBJ1-2, with no clear D. Between the trimmed V and J ends, which lost 3 bases and 7 bases, there was a span of 12 bases. CDR3 size: 13 residues. CDR1 and CDR2 (germline): MGHDK, SYGVNS. The CDR3 loop reads CASSEINRGGYTF. Written as DNA, the CDR3 is TGTGCCAGCAGTGAGATTAATCGCGGTGGCTACACCTTC.

The V call is TRBV29-1, the J call TRBJ2-3, with a possible D match to TRBD2 (5 bases). The CDR3 totals 13 residues. Per the germline V gene, CDR1 is SQVTM and CDR2 is ANQGSEA. With 7 bases removed from V and 3 bases from J, the gap between germline ends came to 14 bases. The CDR3 region has the DNA TGCAGCGGGACTGGGTGGAGTACAGATACGCAGTATTTT. This codes for CSGTGWSTDTQYF.

The chain has TRBV29-1 and TRBJ2-4; 9 bases are shared with TRBD1. The CDR3 is made up of 13 amino acids. Germline lookup yields CDR1 SQVTM and CDR2 ANQGSEA. J was trimmed by 9 bases and V by 6 bases; bases with no gene match: 9. CDR3 DNA sequence: TGCAGCGTCGCCGGGACAGGGAAGAGCATTCAGTACTTC. This encodes CSVAGTGKSIQYF.

The CDR3 DNA sequence: TGCAGCGTGGGAGGACAGGGGATCCACGAGCAGTACTTC. It yields the protein CSVGGQGIHEQYF. V and J are TRBV29-1 and TRBJ2-7, with 9 positions matching TRBD1. Germline CDR1 is SQVTM and CDR2 is ANQGSEA. This CDR3 region has 13 residues. Trimming removed 6 bases from V and 5 bases from J; junction bases left unmatched: 8.

The genes are TRBV4-1 and TRBJ1-6; TRBD1 matches at 10 bases. Germline assignment: CDR1 MGHRA and CDR2 YSYEKL. With V trimmed by 4 bases and J by 7 bases, 10 bases remained unmatched. The length of the CDR3 is 17 residues. The CDR3 region has the DNA TGCGCCAGCAGCCCCACCGGGACAGGGGCCCAAAATTCACCCCTCCACTTT. Its protein product is CASSPTGTGAQNSPLHF.

CDR3 nucleotides: TGTGCCAGCAGTTACTCGATAGCTAGCGGGCACTACGAGCAGTACTTC. Translated, it gives CASSYSIASGHYEQYF. The rearrangement links TRBV6-5 to TRBJ2-7; 8 bases match TRBD2. The V and J ends lost 0 bases and 3 bases, in that order; junction bases with no gene match: 7. Germline loops: CDR1 MNHEY, CDR2 SVGAGI. The length of the CDR3 is 16 residues.

The rearrangement uses TRBV30 and TRBJ1-4; D is unclear. Looked up from germline, CDR1 is GTSNPN and CDR2 is SVGIG (reference sequence). The CDR3 runs to 14 residues. V dropped 5 bases and J dropped 8 bases, with 18 bases sitting between them. CDR3 bases: TGTGCCTGGGCCGGAAAATTACCGGGGGAAAAACTGTTTTTT. Its translation: CAWAGKLPGEKLFF. Together with reference TRBV30 and TRBJ1-4, the CDR3 gives the full variable domain: SQTIHQWPATLVQPVGSPLSLECTVEGTSNPNLYWYRQAAGRGLQLLFYSVGIGQISSEVPQNLSASRPQDRQFILSSKKLLLSDSGFYLCAWAGKLPGEKLFFGSGTQLSVL.

The rearrangement uses TRBV27 and TRBJ1-1; D is possibly TRBD1 (6 bases). There are 13 residues in the CDR3. Trimming stripped 6 bases from V and 5 bases from J, with 13 bases between. Germline CDR1 reads MNHEY; CDR2 reads SMNVEV (reference sequence). The CDR3 nucleotides are TGTGCCAGCAGCGACAGGAGTGTAACTGAAGCTTTCTTT. Protein product: CASSDRSVTEAFF.

The chain joins TRBV30 to TRBJ2-2, with 8 bases that match TRBD2. CDR1 and CDR2 (germline): GTSNPN, SVGIG (reference sequence). The CDR3 has 15 amino acids. Unmatched junction bases numbered 4, after V lost 1 base and J lost 3 bases. CDR3 in amino acids: CAWSGGAGDTGELFF. The DNA for the CDR3 is TGTGCCTGGAGTGGAGGAGCGGGGGACACCGGGGAGCTGTTTTTT.

The table lists this clone with a few counts. The chain combines TRBV3-1 (or the pseudogene TRBV3-2) with TRBJ1-2; D is undetermined. Germline CDR1 is LGHDT and CDR2 is YNNKEL (reference sequence). V gave up 4 bases and J gave up 7 bases, with 10 bases separating them. The CDR3 contains 12 residues. Here the CDR3 DNA reads TGTGCCAGCAGCCGGAACGAGGCTGGCTACACCTTC. Translation gives CASSRNEAGYTF.

The CDR3 DNA sequence: TGTGCCAGCAGTTTTGTCCTAGCGGGGGGAACAGATACGCAGTATTTT. Residues: CASSFVLAGGTDTQYF. The chain links TRBV28 to TRBJ2-3; 11 bases map to TRBD2. The length of the CDR3 is 16 residues. From germline, CDR1 is MDHEN and CDR2 SYDVKM. J gave up 3 bases and V 3 bases, and 5 bases lay outside the gene matches.

This chain joins TRBV5-1 and TRBJ2-5; TRBD1 aligns across 11 bases. The CDR3 spans 16 residues. Germline V gene sequence: CDR1 SGHRS, CDR2 YFSETQ. V was pared by 4 bases and J by 2 bases, with 7 bases of the junction left unmatched. The CDR3 sequence is CASSIGGTGGQETQYF. The CDR3 bases are TGCGCCAGCAGCATTGGAGGGACAGGGGGACAAGAGACCCAGTACTTC. The full variable domain, with the rest looked up from reference TRBV5-1 and TRBJ2-5, is KAGVTQTPRYLIKTRGQQVTLSCSPISGHRSVSWYQQTPGQGLQFLFEYFSETQRNKGNFPGRFSGRQFSNSRSEMNVSTLELGDSALYLCASSIGGTGGQETQYFGPGTRLLVL.

The V gene is TRBV29-1, the J gene TRBJ2-7, with 8 positions matching TRBD2. The CDR3 is 13 residues long. Germline V gene sequence: CDR1 SQVTM, CDR2 ANQGSEA. The ends lost 1 base at V and 4 bases at J; junction bases unmatched: 3. CDR3 in DNA: TGCAGCGTTGAAGGGCTAGCGGGTTACGAGCAGTACTTC. Protein sequence: CSVEGLAGYEQYF.

In DNA form, the CDR3 reads TGTGCCAGCTCACCACCCCTAGCGGGGGGGAATGAGCAGTTCTTC. Its translation is CASSPPLAGGNEQFF. This sequence joins TRBV18 and TRBJ2-1, with 12 bases identical to TRBD2. The V and J ends lost 0 bases and 7 bases, in that order; junction bases with no gene match: 1. CDR1 is KGHSH and CDR2 is LQKENI in the germline V gene. The CDR3 covers 15 residues.

This clone has just a few counts. The chain joins TRBV4-2 to TRBJ2-7; TRBD1 agrees at 9 bases. The CDR3 length is 15 residues. The V segment lost 4 bases and the J segment 4 bases; nucleotides outside the gene matches: 8. CDR1 is LGHNA and CDR2 is YNFKEQ in the germline V gene. For the CDR3, the DNA is TGTGCCAGCAGCCGTACCGGGACAGGGCCATACGAGCAGTACTTC. Translated, it gives CASSRTGTGPYEQYF.

CDR3 region: CASSLGEQGAHEQFF. The CDR3, as DNA: TGTGCCAGCAGCTTAGGAGAGCAGGGGGCGCATGAGCAGTTCTTC. This chain uses TRBV7-8 with TRBJ2-1, with 8 bases fitting TRBD1. Germline V gene data show CDR1 as SGHVS and CDR2 as FQNEAQ. Trimming at V came to 1 base and at J to 8 bases, leaving 7 bases not matched to a gene. The CDR3 spans 15 residues.

This chain links TRBV7-9 with TRBJ2-1, with TRBD1 identical over 8 bases. From germline, CDR1 is SEHNR and CDR2 FQNEAQ (reference sequence). The CDR3 is 15 residues long. After removal of 6 bases from V and 3 bases from J, the junction contained 7 bases not matched to a gene. For the CDR3, the DNA is TGTGCCAGCAGTTCCGGGACAGGTTTCTACAATGAGCAGTTCTTC. Translating it yields CASSSGTGFYNEQFF.

This clone appeared a few times. The chain couples TRBV9 to TRBJ1-3; 7 positions match TRBD1. Per the germline V gene, CDR1 is SGDLS and CDR2 is YYNGEE. CDR3 length equals 16 residues. The J segment lost 0 bases and the V segment lost 4 bases, leaving 7 bases of the junction unmatched. The CDR3 loop reads CASSFSGGSSGNTIYF. The CDR3 region has the DNA TGTGCCAGCAGCTTCTCAGGGGGAAGCTCTGGAAACACCATATATTTT.

This chain links TRBV6-2 or TRBV6-3 with TRBJ2-1; D is possibly TRBD2 (6 bases). The CDR3 runs 13 residues. Germline V gives CDR1 MNHEY, CDR2 SVGEGT. Trimming pared 0 bases from V and 9 bases from J, leaving 9 bases between. The CDR3 region is CASSYSAGGEQFF. In DNA form, the CDR3 reads TGTGCCAGCAGTTACTCGGCCGGGGGTGAGCAGTTCTTC.